The next 6 T cell receptor beta chains were all read from a single sample in a study of T-cell memory formation after mild COVID-19 (dated by TCRdb to the early 2020s). The library was built by means of 5' RACE. Sequencing took place on an Illumina NovaSeq 6000. TCRdb trimmed the raw reads at Q25, called clones with MiXCR and kept productive beta chains. Duplicate CDR3 protein sequences are folded into a single record with the most common DNA and genes. The sample profile shows under 300,000 distinct CDR3 sequences; about 17% of them were found once. 3.5% of the sample is taken by the ten largest. Sequencing was carried out using PBMCs or a T cell subset sorted from them (not recorded which). The source is a young man who had mild COVID-19 (a few samples of this study predate the infection). The sample titles of this study are shuffled in the database, so cell type and time point are left out; the donor was told from shared clones.

In this sample, this clonotype turned up a few times. J is TRBJ2-2 and V is TRBV7-9, with 8 nucleotides matching TRBD1. Looked up from germline, CDR1 is SEHNR and CDR2 is FQNEAQ (reference sequence). V dropped 5 bases and J dropped 0; count of bases not matched to a gene: 8. This CDR3 has 17 residues. DNA for the CDR3: TGTGCCAGCAGCCCTTACGGACAGGGATCGAACACCGGGGAGCTGTTTTTT. It specifies CASSPYGQGSNTGELFF. Full variable domain (outside the CDR3, taken from reference TRBV7-9 and TRBJ2-2): DTGVSQNPRHKITKRGQNVTFRCDPISEHNRLYWYRQTLGQGPEFLTYFQNEAQLEKSRLLSDRFSAERPKGSFSTLEIQRTEQGDSAMYLCASSPYGQGSNTGELFFGEGSRLTVL.

In this sample, this clonotype turned up many times. This sequence joins TRBV4-3 and TRBJ1-2; unclear D gene. This CDR3 is built from 14 residues. V was shortened by 1 base and J by 0 bases, with 6 bases between the two germline ends. Germline assignment: CDR1 LGHNA and CDR2 YSLEER. The CDR3 nucleotides are TGCGCCAGCAGCCAAGGAAGGGCTAACTATGGCTACACCTTC. Translated, it gives CASSQGRANYGYTF.

V is TRBV4-3 and J is TRBJ2-6; D could derive from TRBD1 or TRBD2 (5 bases each). The CDR3 spans 14 residues. Trimming shortened V by 5 bases and J by 4 bases, and 9 bases separated the two germline ends. CDR1 LGHNA and CDR2 YSLEER come from the germline V gene. The CDR3 here is CASSRDPGANVLTF. CDR3 DNA sequence: TGCGCCAGCAGCAGGGACCCCGGGGCCAACGTCCTGACTTTC.

The chain recombines TRBV14 with TRBJ2-3; tentatively, D is TRBD1 or TRBD2 (6 bases each). There are 16 residues in the CDR3. V lost 5 bases and J lost 0, with 15 bases in between. From germline, CDR1 is SGHDN and CDR2 FVKESK. CDR3: CASSRGRRHSTDTQYF. The CDR3 DNA sequence: TGTGCCAGCAGCAGGGGGAGGCGACATAGCACAGATACGCAGTATTTT.

This clonotype was detected ten times or more. The CDR3 DNA reads as TGCAGCGCCGGCGGACAGGGCGCAAACACCATATATTTT. Translation gives CSAGGQGANTIYF. The chain combines TRBV29-1 with TRBJ1-3; 8 nucleotides align to TRBD1. V lost 7 bases, J lost 6 bases, and 8 bases stayed unmatched. Germline lookup yields CDR1 SQVTM and CDR2 ANQGSEA. CDR3 length: 13 residues.

This clonotype occurred a few times. The chain joins TRBV6-2 or TRBV6-3 to TRBJ2-5; D remains ambiguous. The germline V gene has CDR1 MNHEY and CDR2 SVGEGT. The CDR3 covers 11 residues. V lost 7 bases and J lost 5, with 8 bases in between. CDR3 protein: CASILGETQYF. CDR3 bases: TGTGCCAGCATCCTGGGGGAGACCCAGTACTTC.